These 13 T cell receptor beta chains were sequenced from one sample in a study of naive and memory T cell subsets. Study conclusions and caveats: Especially in CD8 cells, naive repertoires contained a few larger clonotypes, possibly CD45RA-re-expressing memory cells.

These receptors have no identified antigens. The beta constant-region primer was an equimolar mix of two oligonucleotides covering TRBC1 and TRBC2. Nested alpha and beta constant-region primers with the SP2 primer drove four PCR rounds on ligated cDNA. TCRdb re-called the UMI-ligation and nested PCR reads with MiXCR, one entry per CDR3 protein. The data contain 120,000 to 150,000 distinct CDR3 sequences, 15% to 20% of them singletons. Source material: naive CD8+ T cells from blood. The receptors were gathered from a human donor in good health.

This clonotype was recorded a few times. V gene TRBV29-1 combines with J gene TRBJ2-1; 9 nucleotides agree with TRBD2. CDR3 size: 15 residues. Germline lookup yields CDR1 SQVTM and CDR2 ANQGSEA. Unmatched junction bases numbered 6, after V lost 0 bases and J lost 6 bases. CDR3 nucleotides: TGCAGCGTTGAAGATCTTAGCGGGAGTAGCAATGAGCAGTTCTTC. Protein product: CSVEDLSGSSNEQFF.

The J gene is TRBJ2-1, the V gene TRBV12-3 or TRBV12-4; D is uncertain. The length of the CDR3 is 12 residues. V lost 10 bases, J lost 2 bases, and 9 bases lay in between. DNA of the CDR3: TGTGCCACCCAGGTGACCTACAATGAGCAGTTCTTC. As protein: CATQVTYNEQFF.

V and J are TRBV4-1 and TRBJ2-2, with 8 bases identical to TRBD1. Trimming took 1 base from V and 3 from J; bases not matched to a gene: 4. Germline V gene sequence: CDR1 MGHRA, CDR2 YSYEKL. The CDR3 length is 16 residues. Here the CDR3 DNA reads TGCGCCAGCAGCCAAGCAACAGGGGGAGACACCGGGGAGCTGTTTTTT. Translating it yields CASSQATGGDTGELFF.

The J gene is TRBJ2-3, the V gene TRBV12-3 or TRBV12-4, with D unresolved. Trimming removed 3 bases from V and 5 bases from J, with 6 bases in between. CDR3 size: 12 residues. CDR3: CASSFLVDTQYF. Written as DNA, the CDR3 is TGTGCCAGCAGTTTTTTGGTAGATACGCAGTATTTT.

This clonotype was counted between two and nine times. The chain recombines TRBV12-3 or TRBV12-4 with TRBJ2-5; perhaps D is TRBD1 or TRBD2 (6 bases each). V was cut by 3 bases and J by 4 bases, with 18 bases left in between. The CDR3 covers 16 residues. In DNA, the CDR3 is TGTGCCAGCAGTTTGTTTTTTCGGGGGCGCGGAGAGACCCAGTACTTC. It yields the protein CASSLFFRGRGETQYF.

The chain is built from TRBV27 and TRBJ2-7; no reliable D call. V lost 0 bases, J lost 5 bases, and 8 bases lay in between. The germline gives CDR1 MNHEY, CDR2 SMNVEV (reference sequence). The CDR3 sequence is 13 residues long. CDR3 in amino acids: CASSLSYGHEQYF. The CDR3 nucleotides are TGTGCCAGCAGTTTATCGTACGGGCACGAGCAGTACTTC.

The V and J genes are TRBV5-5 and TRBJ1-4, with D unresolved. Deletions cut 1 base from V and 7 bases from J, with 5 bases between. This CDR3 contains 12 residues. Germline values: CDR1 SGHKS, CDR2 YYEKEE (reference sequence). The CDR3 loop reads CASSLNSEKLFF. CDR3 DNA: TGTGCCAGCAGCTTGAACAGTGAAAAACTGTTTTTT.

This clonotype was detected a few times. V and J are TRBV5-1 and TRBJ2-1, with 7 nucleotides matching TRBD1. CDR3 size: 16 residues. J was trimmed by 4 bases and V by 1 base; bases with no gene match: 8. CDR1 and CDR2 from the germline V gene are SGHRS and YFSETQ. The CDR3 loop is CASSLWKGQPYNEQFF. The CDR3 region has the DNA TGCGCCAGCAGCTTGTGGAAGGGACAGCCTTACAATGAGCAGTTCTTC.

In this sample, this clonotype turned up many times. This chain joins TRBV29-1 and TRBJ2-1; D gene uncertain. V lost 2 bases to trimming and J lost 8 bases, with 10 bases between them. The CDR3 runs 12 residues. The germline gives CDR1 SQVTM, CDR2 ANQGSEA. This CDR3 reads CSVERVSDEQFF. The CDR3 coding sequence is TGCAGCGTTGAAAGGGTATCGGATGAGCAGTTCTTC.

The rearrangement uses TRBV6-2 or TRBV6-3 and TRBJ1-6; no reliable D call. V was shortened by 5 bases and J by 7 bases, with 18 bases between the two germline ends. From germline, CDR1 is MNHEY and CDR2 SVGEGT. The CDR3 has 16 residues. The CDR3 is CASSLKRTGWNSPLHF. The DNA for the CDR3 is TGTGCCAGCAGTCTCAAGAGGACCGGGTGGAATTCACCCCTCCACTTT.

This clonotype was recorded a few times. The chain links TRBV20-1 to TRBJ2-1; TRBD1 agrees at 8 bases. Trimming cost V 5 bases and J 2 bases; bases outside gene matches: 20. The CDR3 length is 19 residues. Per the germline V gene, CDR1 is DFQATT and CDR2 is SNEGSKA (reference sequence). CDR3 in amino acids: CSALPTGDVEGETYNEQFF. The CDR3, as DNA: TGCAGTGCTCTACCGACAGGGGACGTGGAAGGGGAGACCTACAATGAGCAGTTCTTC.

This clonotype was seen only a few times. This CDR3 reads CASSYDWTDINYGYTF. CDR3 DNA: TGCGCCAGCAGTTATGATTGGACAGATATTAACTATGGCTACACCTTC. The chain employs TRBV5-1 and TRBJ1-2; tentatively, D is TRBD1 (6 bases). This CDR3 has 16 residues. Germline CDR1 reads SGHRS; CDR2 reads YFSETQ. The V end was cut by 5 bases, the J end by 1 base, with 18 bases between.

The chain links TRBV10-3 to TRBJ2-3; the D call may be TRBD1 or TRBD2 (5 bases each). Germline V gene sequence: CDR1 ENHRY, CDR2 SYGVKD. There are 16 residues in the CDR3. Trimming removed 3 bases from V and 0 bases from J, with 13 bases in between. The CDR3 here is CAISDPSGASTDTQYF. CDR3 in DNA: TGTGCCATCAGTGACCCCTCCGGGGCTAGCACAGATACGCAGTATTTT.